The present T cell receptor (beta chain) was sequenced within a study of CD8 T cells in ankylosing spondylitis. Study-wide results and limits: In ankylosing spondylitis patients, matched synovial fluid reportedly showed significant enrichment of disease-linked clones. There was a TCR beta motif, made of several highly homologous variants, that appeared characteristic of ankylosing spondylitis blood. A CD8+ phenotype characterized the disease-linked clones, which were relatively rare in peripheral blood. Reports of some motif variants in reactive arthritis synovial fluid and blood predate this one.

V lost 5 bases, J lost 4 bases, and 24 bases lay in between. This CDR3 has 17 amino acids. Germline loops: CDR1 PRHDT, CDR2 FYEKMQ (reference sequence). In its sample, this clonotype was seen once. Antigen: not known. Quantitative 5'-RACE was performed with molecular barcodes, and it yielded the TCR beta libraries. TCRdb processed the 5' RACE reads anew with MiXCR; each CDR3 protein has one entry. Altogether some 700,000 distinct CDR3 sequences are present, over 15% being singletons, with the ten largest covering about 20%. Sequencing was carried out using blood, either unsorted or a sorted T cell fraction (not recorded which). The source of this sequence is a male donor with ankylosing spondylitis. The V call is TRBV13, the J call TRBJ2-7, with D tentatively TRBD2 (7 bases). The CDR3 loop is CASSRFRGGPKGYEQYF. The DNA for the CDR3 is TGTGCCAGCAGCCGCTTTAGGGGGGGGCCAAAAGGTTACGAGCAGTACTTC.